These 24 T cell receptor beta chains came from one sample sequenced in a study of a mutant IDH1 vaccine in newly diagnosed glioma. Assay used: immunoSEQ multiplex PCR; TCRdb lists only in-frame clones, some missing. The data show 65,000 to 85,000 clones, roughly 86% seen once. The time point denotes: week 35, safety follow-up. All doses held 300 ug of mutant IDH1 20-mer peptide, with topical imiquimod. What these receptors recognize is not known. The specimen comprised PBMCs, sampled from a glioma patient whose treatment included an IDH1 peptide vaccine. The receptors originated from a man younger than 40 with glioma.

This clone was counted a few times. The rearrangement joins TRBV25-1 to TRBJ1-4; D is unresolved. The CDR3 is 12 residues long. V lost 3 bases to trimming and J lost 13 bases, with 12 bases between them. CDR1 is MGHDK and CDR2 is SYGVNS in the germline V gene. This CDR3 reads CASSDQPGILFF. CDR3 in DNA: TGTGCCAGCAGTGACCAGCCCGGTATACTGTTTTTT.

In DNA, the CDR3 is TGTGCCAGCAGCTTAACGGGTGGAAGGGGACAAGAGACCCAGTACTTC. Encoded protein: CASSLTGGRGQETQYF. The rearrangement links TRBV11-2 to TRBJ2-5; D is perhaps TRBD1 (5 bases). The V gene lost 2 bases and the J gene lost 2 bases, with 15 bases spanning the gap. Germline V gene sequence: CDR1 SGHAT, CDR2 FQNNGV. This CDR3 contains 16 residues.

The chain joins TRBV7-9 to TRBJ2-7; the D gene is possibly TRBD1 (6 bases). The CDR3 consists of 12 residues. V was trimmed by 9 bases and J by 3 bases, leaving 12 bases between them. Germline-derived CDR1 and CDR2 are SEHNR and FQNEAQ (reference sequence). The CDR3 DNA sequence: TGTGCCAGTGACCAACAGGGCTACGAGCAGTACTTC. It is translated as CASDQQGYEQYF.

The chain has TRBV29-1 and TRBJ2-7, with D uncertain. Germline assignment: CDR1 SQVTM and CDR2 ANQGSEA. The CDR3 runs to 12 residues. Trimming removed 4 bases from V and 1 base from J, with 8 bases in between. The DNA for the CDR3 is TGCAGCGTTGGGTTGAGTTCCTACGAGCAGTACTTC. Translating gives CSVGLSSYEQYF.

CDR3 amino acids: CASSLVGSTDTQYF. DNA for the CDR3: TGTGCCAGCAGCTTAGTAGGCTCCACAGATACGCAGTATTTT. V usage is TRBV7-2 and J usage is TRBJ2-3, with D unclear. Per germline, CDR1 SGHTA and CDR2 FQGNSA. Trimming pared 1 base from V and 2 bases from J, leaving 7 bases between. This CDR3 is 14 amino acids long.

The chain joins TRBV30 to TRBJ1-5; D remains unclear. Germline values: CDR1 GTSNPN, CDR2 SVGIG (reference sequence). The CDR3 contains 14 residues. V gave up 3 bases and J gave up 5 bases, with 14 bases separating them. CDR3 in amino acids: CAWSAERSDQPQHF. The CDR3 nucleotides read TGTGCCTGGAGCGCCGAACGGAGCGATCAGCCCCAGCATTTT.

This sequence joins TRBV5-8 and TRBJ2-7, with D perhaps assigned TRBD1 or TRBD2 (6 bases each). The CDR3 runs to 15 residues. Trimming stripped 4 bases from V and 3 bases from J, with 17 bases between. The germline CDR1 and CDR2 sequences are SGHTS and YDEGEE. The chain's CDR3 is CASSLLTGLNYEQYF. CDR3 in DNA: TGTGCCAGCAGCCTACTGACAGGACTAAACTACGAGCAGTACTTC. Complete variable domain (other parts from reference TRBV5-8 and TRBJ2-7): EAGVTQSPTHLIKTRGQQATLRCSPISGHTSVYWYQQALGLGLQFLLWYDEGEERNRGNFPPRFSGRQFPNYSSELNVNALELEDSALYLCASSLLTGLNYEQYFGPGTRLTVT.

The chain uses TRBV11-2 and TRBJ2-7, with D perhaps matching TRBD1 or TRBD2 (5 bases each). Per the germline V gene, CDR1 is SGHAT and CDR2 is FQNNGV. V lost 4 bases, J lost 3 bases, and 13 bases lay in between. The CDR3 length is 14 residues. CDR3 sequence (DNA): TGTGCCAGCAGCTCTGGGACCCGAATCTACGAGCAGTACTTC. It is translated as CASSSGTRIYEQYF. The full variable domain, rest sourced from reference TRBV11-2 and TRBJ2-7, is EAGVAQSPRYKIIEKRQSVAFWCNPISGHATLYWYQQILGQGPKLLIQFQNNGVVDDSQLPKDRFSAERLKGVDSTLKIQPAKLEDSAVYLCASSSGTRIYEQYFGPGTRLTVT.

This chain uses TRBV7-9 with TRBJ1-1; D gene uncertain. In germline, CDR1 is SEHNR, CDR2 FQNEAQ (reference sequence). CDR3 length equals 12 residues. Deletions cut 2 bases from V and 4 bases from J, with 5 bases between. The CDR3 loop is CASSLSGTEAFF. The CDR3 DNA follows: TGTGCCAGCAGCTTATCGGGCACTGAAGCTTTCTTT.

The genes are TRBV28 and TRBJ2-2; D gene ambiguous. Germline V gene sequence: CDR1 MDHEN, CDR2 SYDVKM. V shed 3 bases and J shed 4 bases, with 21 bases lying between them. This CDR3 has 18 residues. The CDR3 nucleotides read TGTGCCAGCAGTTTCCCGGCAGTAGGAACCTTCCTCACCGGGGAGCTGTTTTTT. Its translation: CASSFPAVGTFLTGELFF.

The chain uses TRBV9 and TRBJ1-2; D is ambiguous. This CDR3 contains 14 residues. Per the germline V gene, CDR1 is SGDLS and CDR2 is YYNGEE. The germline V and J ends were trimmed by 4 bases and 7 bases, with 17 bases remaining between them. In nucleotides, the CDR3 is TGTGCCAGCAGCAGGCCGGGAACCCCGAGTGGCTACACCTTC. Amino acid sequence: CASSRPGTPSGYTF.

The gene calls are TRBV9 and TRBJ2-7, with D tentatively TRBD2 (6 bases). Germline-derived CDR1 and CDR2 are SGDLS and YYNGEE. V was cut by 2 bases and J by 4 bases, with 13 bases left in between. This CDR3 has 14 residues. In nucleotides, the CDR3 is TGTGCCAGCAGCGTCAGGGATGGACTATACGAGCAGTACTTC. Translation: CASSVRDGLYEQYF.

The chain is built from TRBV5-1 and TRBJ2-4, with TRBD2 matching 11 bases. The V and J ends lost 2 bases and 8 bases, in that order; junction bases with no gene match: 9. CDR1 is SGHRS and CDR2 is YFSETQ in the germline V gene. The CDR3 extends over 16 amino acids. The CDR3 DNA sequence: TGCGCCAGCAGCTTTCAGCTAGCGGGGGGTCAGGACATTCAGTACTTC. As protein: CASSFQLAGGQDIQYF.

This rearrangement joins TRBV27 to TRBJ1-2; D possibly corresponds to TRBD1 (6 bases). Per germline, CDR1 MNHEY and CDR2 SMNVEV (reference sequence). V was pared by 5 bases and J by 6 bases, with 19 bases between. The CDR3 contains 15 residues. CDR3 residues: CASSQDRDTWDGYTF. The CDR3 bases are TGTGCCAGCAGTCAGGACCGGGACACCTGGGATGGCTACACCTTC.

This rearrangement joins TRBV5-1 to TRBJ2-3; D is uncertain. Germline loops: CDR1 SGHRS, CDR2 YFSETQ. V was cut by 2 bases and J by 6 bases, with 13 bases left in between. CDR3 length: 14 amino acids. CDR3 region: CASSFAQAGDTQYF. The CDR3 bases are TGCGCCAGCAGCTTCGCTCAGGCCGGGGATACGCAGTATTTT.

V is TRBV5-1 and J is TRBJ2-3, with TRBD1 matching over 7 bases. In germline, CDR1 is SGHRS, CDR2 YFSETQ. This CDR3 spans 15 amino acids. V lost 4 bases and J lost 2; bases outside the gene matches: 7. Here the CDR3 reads CASSASDRITDTQYF. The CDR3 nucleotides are TGCGCCAGCAGCGCATCGGACAGGATCACAGATACGCAGTATTTT.

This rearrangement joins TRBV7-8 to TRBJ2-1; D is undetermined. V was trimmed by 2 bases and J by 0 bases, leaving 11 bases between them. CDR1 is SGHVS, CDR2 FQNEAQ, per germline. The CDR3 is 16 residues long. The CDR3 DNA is TGTGCCAGCAGCTTAAATGGCGGATCCTCCTACAATGAGCAGTTCTTC. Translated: CASSLNGGSSYNEQFF.

Here the CDR3 reads CASSQTGVRDGTGELFF. The CDR3 DNA is TGCGCCAGCAGCCAAACAGGGGTTAGAGATGGCACCGGGGAGCTGTTTTTT. The V gene is TRBV4-1, the J gene TRBJ1-3; 7 nucleotides line up with TRBD1. The J call may be mistaken, given a closer DNA end match to TRBJ2-2. Germline V gene sequence: CDR1 MGHRA, CDR2 YSYEKL. CDR3 length equals 17 residues.

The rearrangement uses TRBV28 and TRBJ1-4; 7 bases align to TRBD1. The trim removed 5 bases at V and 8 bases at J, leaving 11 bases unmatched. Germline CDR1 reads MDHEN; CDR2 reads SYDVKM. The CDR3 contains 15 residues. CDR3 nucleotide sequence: TGTGCCAGCAGTACCCAACAGGGGAAGGGCGAAAAACTGTTTTTT. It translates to CASSTQQGKGEKLFF.

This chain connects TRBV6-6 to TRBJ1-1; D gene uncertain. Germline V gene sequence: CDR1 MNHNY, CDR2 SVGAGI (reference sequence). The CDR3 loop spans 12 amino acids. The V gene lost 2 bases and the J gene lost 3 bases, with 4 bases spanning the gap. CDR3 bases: TGTGCCAGCAGTTACGGGGACACTGAAGCTTTCTTT. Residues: CASSYGDTEAFF.

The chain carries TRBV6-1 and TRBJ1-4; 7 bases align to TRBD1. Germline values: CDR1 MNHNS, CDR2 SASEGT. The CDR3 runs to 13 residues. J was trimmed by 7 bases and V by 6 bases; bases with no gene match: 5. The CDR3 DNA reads TGTGCCAGCAGCCAGGGGGTTGGTGAAAAACTGTTTTTT. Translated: CASSQGVGEKLFF.

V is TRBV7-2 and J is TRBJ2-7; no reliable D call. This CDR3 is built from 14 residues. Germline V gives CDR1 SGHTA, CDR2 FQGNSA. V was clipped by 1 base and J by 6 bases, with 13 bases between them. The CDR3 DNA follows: TGTGCCAGCAGCTTAGGCACGGTTTCGTCCGAGCAGTACTTC. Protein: CASSLGTVSSEQYF.

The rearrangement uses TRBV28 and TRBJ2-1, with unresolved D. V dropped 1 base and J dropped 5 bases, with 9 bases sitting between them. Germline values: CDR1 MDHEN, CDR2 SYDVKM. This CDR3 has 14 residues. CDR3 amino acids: CASSLFGRDNEQFF. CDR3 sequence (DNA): TGTGCCAGCAGTTTATTCGGACGCGACAATGAGCAGTTCTTC.

The CDR3 protein is CASSINSGSSYEQYF. Written as DNA, the CDR3 is TGCGCCAGCAGCATAAATAGCGGGAGTTCCTACGAGCAGTACTTC. The chain is built from TRBV5-1 and TRBJ2-7; 9 bases align to TRBD2. This CDR3 region has 15 residues. V shed 4 bases and J 1 base; nucleotides not matched to a gene: 6. Germline CDR1 and CDR2: SGHRS and YFSETQ.